The clone carrying this T cell receptor beta chain is termed large. Unmatched junction bases numbered 11, after V lost 5 bases and J lost 6 bases. CDR3 length: 15 residues. TRBV12-4/TRBJ1-2 clonotypes were amplified with adaptor-ligated barcode primers. TCRdb itself ran the multiplex PCR reads through MiXCR, one entry per CDR3 protein. The data show 2,000 or so distinct CDR3 sequences, less than 1.3% seen once. The sorted Tregs were CD4+CD25+CD127-/low cells. Sequencing was done on a sample of tumor-infiltrating Tregs sorted from the breast tumor. This TCR derives from a female donor with breast cancer. The rearrangement uses TRBV12-3 or TRBV12-4 and TRBJ1-2, with 8 bases aligning to TRBD1. The chain's CDR3 is CASSLIGQGLDGYTF. The CDR3 DNA reads TGTGCCAGCAGTCTAATCGGACAGGGCTTGGATGGCTACACCTTC.